Included here is one T cell receptor (beta chain) sequence, with context. The sample contains more than one DNA sequence encoding this CDR3. CD8 cells regarded as naive lacked CD45RO, were positively chosen for CCR7, and omitted terminally differentiated effector memory CD45RA+ cells. The data belong to a study of shared clonotypes between healthy human individuals. Study in general: Each donor had three CD4 naive, three CD4 memory, two CD8 naive and one CD8 memory plate.

Assay used: immunoSEQ multiplex PCR; TCRdb lists only in-frame clones, some missing. This table has approximately 2,000,000 clones, 90% to 95% appearing once. Germline CDR1 reads LNHDA; CDR2 reads SQIVND (reference sequence). The V end lost 3 bases, the J end lost 2 bases, and 11 bases lay between the germline ends. This CDR3 contains 15 residues. The sequenced material came from naive CD8+ T cells from PBMCs. The origin of this receptor is a man between 18 and 29 years old in good health. Some clones in this sample may be carry-over from other donors' samples. The chain uses TRBV19 and TRBJ1-5, with D maybe TRBD1 (5 bases). The CDR3 spells CASSIVGLGNQPQHF. CDR3 nucleotide sequence: TGTGCCAGTAGTATTGTGGGGCTGGGCAATCAGCCCCAGCATTTT.